These 6 T cell receptor beta chains came from one sample sequenced in a study of siplizumab effects on memory and regulatory T cells. This table comes from immunoSEQ multiplex PCR, and its TCRdb copy is limited to in-frame clones, with some not included. Of about 94,000 clones in the sample, about 93% were seen once. The specimen was non-Treg CD4+ T cells sorted from blood. These receptors all come from a human donor in good health.

This chain connects TRBV19 to TRBJ2-3; no firm D call. The CDR3 is 14 residues long. CDR1 and CDR2 (germline): LNHDA, SQIVND (reference sequence). Trimming pared 5 bases from V and 0 bases from J, leaving 9 bases between. CDR3 bases: TGTGCCAGTAGTCCCCCGTTTAGCACAGATACGCAGTATTTT. This codes for CASSPPFSTDTQYF.

V and J are TRBV18 and TRBJ2-5, with D unclear. The CDR3 consists of 13 residues. V shed 2 bases and J shed 0 bases, with 4 bases lying between them. Per germline, CDR1 KGHSH and CDR2 LQKENI. CDR3 bases: TGTGCCAGCTCACCAGGGAACCAAGAGACCCAGTACTTC. This codes for CASSPGNQETQYF.

The V and J genes are TRBV6-5 and TRBJ1-2, with TRBD1 matching 11 bases. There are 13 residues in the CDR3. V was clipped by 5 bases and J by 7 bases; unmatched bases: 3. Germline V gene lookup returns CDR1 MNHEY and CDR2 SVGAGI. DNA of the CDR3: TGTGCCAGCAGTCGGGACAGGGGGATTGGCTACACCTTC. Its translation: CASSRDRGIGYTF.

The V gene is TRBV2, the J gene TRBJ1-5; 8 bases are a match to TRBD1. The germline gives CDR1 SNHLY, CDR2 FYNNEI. Trimming removed 5 bases from V and 5 bases from J; junction bases left unmatched: 8. The CDR3 sequence is 15 residues long. CDR3 amino acids: CASSNGQGSHQPQHF. The CDR3 coding sequence is TGTGCCAGCAGTAACGGACAGGGCAGTCATCAGCCCCAGCATTTT.

The V and J genes are TRBV30 and TRBJ2-4, with unresolved D. Trimming took 0 bases from V and 7 from J, leaving 13 bases between them. Germline lookup yields CDR1 GTSNPN and CDR2 SVGIG (reference sequence). This CDR3 has 14 amino acids. The chain's CDR3 is CAWSVQGGSNIQYF. The CDR3 DNA is TGTGCCTGGAGTGTCCAAGGCGGTTCGAACATTCAGTACTTC.

The V and J genes are TRBV7-3 and TRBJ2-5, with D unclear. In germline, CDR1 is SGHTA, CDR2 FQGTGA. Trimming took 1 base from V and 3 from J, leaving 6 bases between them. This CDR3 is 13 amino acids long. The CDR3 protein is CASSLNREETQYF. CDR3 DNA sequence: TGTGCCAGCAGCTTAAATAGGGAAGAGACCCAGTACTTC.